This T cell receptor (beta chain) was identified in a study of CD8+ T cells in alopecia areata. Germline lookup yields CDR1 LGHNA and CDR2 YNFKEQ. CDR3 length: 15 residues. The V end lost 0 bases, the J end lost 6 bases, and 13 bases lay between the germline ends. RNA extraction and reverse transcription yielded cDNA as sequencing template. Assay used: immunoSEQ multiplex PCR; TCRdb lists only in-frame clones, some missing. The sample has about 180,000 clones, 50% to 75% seen once. The sample's treatment: oral pan-JAK inhibitor, 5-10 mg twice daily. The gene calls are TRBV4-2 and TRBJ2-3; no reliable D call. The sequence was collected from a human donor with alopecia areata. Source: CD4+ T cells sorted from blood, taken at approximately week 55, from a patient treated with tofacitinib. The CDR3 region is CASSQEAGGSDTQYF. The CDR3 DNA reads TGTGCCAGCAGCCAAGAAGCTGGCGGTTCGGATACGCAGTATTTT.